Following are 29 T cell receptor beta chains from one sample sequenced in a study of T cells in Graves' hyperthyroidism and ophthalmopathy. Amplification targeted TCR beta CDR3 regions from RNA transcripts. When the TCR CDR3 underwent first-round RT-PCR, the HTBI primer set was used. TCRdb called the multiplex PCR reads again in MiXCR, with one record for every CDR3 protein. The table lists hundreds of thousands of distinct CDR3 sequences, approximately 40% of them singletons. Sequences were obtained from blood. Every receptor here comes from a man younger than 30 with Graves' hyperthyroidism.

The CDR3 bases are TGCAGCGTGGCGCCGGGGGGCAGCCAGCCCCAGCATTTT. It encodes CSVAPGGSQPQHF. The V call is TRBV29-1, the J call TRBJ1-5; D perhaps matches TRBD1 (6 bases). From germline, CDR1 is SQVTM and CDR2 ANQGSEA. There are 13 residues in the CDR3. Between the trimmed V and J ends, which lost 6 bases and 7 bases, there was a span of 16 bases. Full variable domain (outside the CDR3, taken from reference TRBV29-1 and TRBJ1-5): SAVISQKPSRDICQRGTSLTIQCQVDSQVTMMFWYRQQPGQSLTLIATANQGSEATYESGFVIDKFPISRPNLTFSTLTVSNMSPEDSSIYLCSVAPGGSQPQHFGDGTRLSIL.

With regard to this clonotype: One junction end disagrees with the germline gene, perhaps due to a read error. The rearrangement uses TRBV7-9 and TRBJ2-7; D is uncertain. The CDR3 sequence is 13 residues long. CDR1 is SEHNR and CDR2 is FQNEAQ in the germline V gene (reference sequence). The CDR3 DNA reads as TGTGCCAGCAGCCAAGATTTAACGCAACCCCTGGGATTC. This codes for CASSQDLTQPLGF.

V and J are TRBV19 and TRBJ1-6; 8 nucleotides line up with TRBD1. Germline V gene lookup returns CDR1 LNHDA and CDR2 SQIVND (reference sequence). This CDR3 comprises 15 residues. Trimming at V came to 9 bases and at J to 7 bases, leaving 11 bases not matched to a gene. In DNA form, the CDR3 reads TGTGCCAGCAGTTACTGGGACAGGTGGAATTCACCCCTCCACTTT. Translation gives CASSYWDRWNSPLHF.

This clonotype occurred many times. The rearrangement joins TRBV2 to TRBJ2-2; D gene ambiguous. V lost 7 bases and J 0 bases, leaving 6 bases between the germline ends. Germline V CDR1 and CDR2: SNHLY, FYNNEI. CDR3 length equals 13 residues. This CDR3 is CASIDSNTGELFF. CDR3 nucleotide sequence: TGTGCCAGCATCGATTCGAACACCGGGGAGCTGTTTTTT.

In its sample, this clonotype was seen many times. The gene calls are TRBV29-1 and TRBJ1-1, with D possibly TRBD1 on 6 matching bases. Deletions cut 6 bases from V and 0 bases from J, with 17 bases between. This CDR3 region has 15 residues. The V gene's germline CDR1 is SQVTM and CDR2 ANQGSEA. The CDR3 region has the DNA TGCAGCGTCTCCGACAGGCCCTCCTTGAACACTGAAGCTTTCTTT. Its translation is CSVSDRPSLNTEAFF.

J is TRBJ2-7 and V is TRBV12-3 or TRBV12-4; a weak D match, TRBD2 (6 bases). The V end was cut by 3 bases, the J end by 5 bases, with 17 bases between. The CDR3 runs to 15 residues. The CDR3 here is CASSFSSGPVNEQYF. CDR3 nucleotides: TGTGCCAGCAGTTTTAGTAGCGGCCCTGTCAACGAGCAGTACTTC.

This clonotype was picked up many times. V and J are TRBV20-1 and TRBJ1-5, with D tentatively TRBD1 (6 bases). This CDR3 is built from 16 residues. V was pared by 3 bases and J by 4 bases, with 19 bases between. Per the germline V gene, CDR1 is DFQATT and CDR2 is SNEGSKA (reference sequence). The CDR3 loop is CSARRLQDSSNQPQHF. The CDR3 DNA sequence: TGCAGTGCTAGGCGGTTGCAGGACAGTAGTAATCAGCCCCAGCATTTT.

This chain joins TRBV29-1 and TRBJ2-7, with TRBD1 as a possible D gene (6 bases). Germline CDR1 and CDR2: SQVTM and ANQGSEA. V was trimmed by 8 bases and J by 4 bases, leaving 12 bases between them. This CDR3 spans 11 amino acids. The CDR3 nucleotides are TGCAGCAGTGAACAGGGTTACGAGCAGTACTTC. As protein: CSSEQGYEQYF.

The rearrangement links TRBV10-3 to TRBJ1-5; D is undetermined. This CDR3 spans 17 amino acids. Germline V gene sequence: CDR1 ENHRY, CDR2 SYGVKD. The germline V and J ends were trimmed by 10 bases and 0 bases, with 22 bases remaining between them. The DNA for the CDR3 is TGTGCCAGCACCCCGGACGGACTGGGCTATAGCAATCAGCCCCAGCATTTT. This encodes CASTPDGLGYSNQPQHF.

V and J are TRBV7-9 and TRBJ1-6; 8 bases align to TRBD1. The CDR3 covers 15 residues. The J segment lost 9 bases and the V segment lost 6 bases, leaving 10 bases of the junction unmatched. Germline V gene sequence: CDR1 SEHNR, CDR2 FQNEAQ (reference sequence). CDR3 region: CASSPPTGVSSPLHF. The CDR3 coding sequence is TGTGCCAGCAGTCCCCCGACAGGGGTTTCTTCACCCCTCCACTTT.

Only one count was recorded for this clonotype. The gene calls are TRBV9 and TRBJ1-2, with a possible D match to TRBD1 (5 bases). Trimming took 5 bases from V and 7 from J, leaving 21 bases between them. Per the germline V gene, CDR1 is SGDLS and CDR2 is YYNGEE. The CDR3 extends over 15 amino acids. The CDR3 region is CASSSSGRGSRGYTF. The DNA for the CDR3 is TGTGCCAGCAGTTCATCGGGACGGGGATCCCGTGGCTACACCTTC. The full variable domain, with the rest looked up from reference TRBV9 and TRBJ1-2, is DSGVTQTPKHLITATGQRVTLRCSPRSGDLSVYWYQQSLDQGLQFLIQYYNGEERAKGNILERFSAQQFPDLHSELNLSSLELGDSALYFCASSSSGRGSRGYTFGSGTRLTVV.

This clonotype was observed a handful of times. The chain joins TRBV29-1 to TRBJ2-2; perhaps D is TRBD1 or TRBD2 (5 bases each). Germline-derived CDR1 and CDR2 are SQVTM and ANQGSEA. This CDR3 contains 13 residues. V shed 6 bases and J shed 4 bases, with 12 bases lying between them. CDR3 residues: CSVPGPSTGELFF. The CDR3, as DNA: TGCAGCGTCCCGGGGCCTAGCACCGGGGAGCTGTTTTTT.

The chain carries TRBV2 and TRBJ1-5; TRBD1 agrees at 7 bases. Per germline, CDR1 SNHLY and CDR2 FYNNEI. The CDR3 covers 13 residues. Losses at the gene ends were 8 bases for V and 6 bases for J; bases not matched to a gene: 7. The DNA of the CDR3 is TGTGCCAGCGCTGACAGGGTAGTTCAGCCCCAGCATTTT. It is translated as CASADRVVQPQHF.

The rearrangement uses TRBV7-9 and TRBJ1-1; D possibly corresponds to TRBD1 (5 bases). CDR3 size: 15 residues. Trimming took off 5 bases at V and 1 base at J, with 14 bases between the two ends. Germline values: CDR1 SEHNR, CDR2 FQNEAQ (reference sequence). The CDR3 is CASSQDPTENTEAFF. CDR3 sequence (DNA): TGTGCCAGCAGCCAAGATCCGACAGAGAACACTGAAGCTTTCTTT.

The chain carries TRBV7-8 and TRBJ1-5; the D gene is possibly TRBD1 (5 bases). The V end lost 4 bases, the J end lost 7 bases, and 17 bases lay between the germline ends. Germline V CDR1 and CDR2: SGHVS, FQNEAQ. There are 15 residues in the CDR3. CDR3 protein: CASSSQGPSGQPQHF. The CDR3 DNA follows: TGTGCCAGCAGCTCTCAGGGCCCTTCGGGACAGCCCCAGCATTTT.

Details on this clonotype: It may be a read error: a sequence one base away is much more abundant. V gene TRBV20-1 combines with J gene TRBJ1-1; D is undetermined. The length of the CDR3 is 13 residues. From germline, CDR1 is DFQATT and CDR2 SNEGSKA (reference sequence). V lost 3 bases and J 3 bases, leaving 11 bases between the germline ends. Written as DNA, the CDR3 is TGCAGTGCTAGCGGGGATGGGGACACTGAAGCTTTCTTT. This sequence encodes CSASGDGDTEAFF.

This clonotype was recorded many times. V usage is TRBV29-1 and J usage is TRBJ2-2, with 7 nucleotides matching TRBD2. V was pared by 7 bases and J by 2 bases, with 1 base of the junction left unmatched. CDR3 length: 12 residues. Germline CDR1 and CDR2: SQVTM and ANQGSEA. CDR3 residues: CSASGNTGELFF. CDR3 coding DNA: TGCAGCGCTAGCGGAAACACCGGGGAGCTGTTTTTT.

The chain joins TRBV9 to TRBJ1-3; D is unclear. The CDR3 is 14 amino acids. From germline, CDR1 is SGDLS and CDR2 YYNGEE. The V end was cut by 2 bases, the J end by 9 bases, with 15 bases between. Written as DNA, the CDR3 is TGTGCCAGCAGCGTTTTACCGGCCGAAGGCACCATATATTTT. It codes for CASSVLPAEGTIYF.

This clonotype turned up a few times. This sequence joins TRBV20-1 and TRBJ1-3; no definite D call. Germline loops: CDR1 DFQATT, CDR2 SNEGSKA (reference sequence). There are 13 residues in the CDR3. Trimming cost V 2 bases and J 8 bases, with 13 bases left between them. The CDR3 protein is CSARRRNRDTIYF. The DNA of the CDR3 is TGCAGTGCTAGAAGAAGGAATCGGGACACCATATATTTT.

The chain recombines TRBV9 with TRBJ2-7; 9 positions agree with TRBD1. Looked up from germline, CDR1 is SGDLS and CDR2 is YYNGEE. The J segment lost 1 base and the V segment lost 3 bases, leaving 5 bases of the junction unmatched. This CDR3 comprises 15 residues. For the CDR3, the DNA is TGTGCCAGCAGCGACGGACAGGGGTCTTCCTACGAGCAGTACTTC. It translates to CASSDGQGSSYEQYF.

The J gene is TRBJ1-1, the V gene TRBV4-2; D uncertain. The germline gives CDR1 LGHNA, CDR2 YNFKEQ. The V end lost 0 bases, the J end lost 4 bases, and 9 bases lay between the germline ends. This CDR3 is 14 amino acids long. CDR3 protein: CASSQDVRGTEAFF. The CDR3 DNA follows: TGTGCCAGCAGCCAAGATGTACGAGGCACTGAAGCTTTCTTT.

The V and J genes are TRBV6-1 and TRBJ1-1; D unresolved. CDR1 and CDR2 from the germline V gene are MNHNS and SASEGT. There are 13 residues in the CDR3. V was pared by 4 bases and J by 6 bases, with 12 bases between. The CDR3 sequence is CASSVTAWAEAFF. CDR3 nucleotide sequence: TGTGCCAGCAGTGTGACCGCCTGGGCTGAAGCTTTCTTT.

This clonotype occurred many times. This chain links TRBV29-1 with TRBJ2-6, with TRBD2 as a possible D gene (6 bases). The CDR3 totals 14 residues. From germline, CDR1 is SQVTM and CDR2 ANQGSEA. With 5 bases removed from V and 0 bases from J, the gap between germline ends came to 8 bases. The chain's CDR3 is CSVPGVSGANVLTF. CDR3 DNA sequence: TGCAGCGTTCCGGGGGTCTCTGGGGCCAACGTCCTGACTTTC.

The chain's CDR3 is CASGPQDRGRTEAFF. CDR3 DNA: TGTGCCAGCGGACCTCAGGACAGGGGCCGGACTGAAGCTTTCTTT. The chain links TRBV5-4 to TRBJ1-1; TRBD1 agrees at 9 bases. Germline V gene lookup returns CDR1 SGHNT and CDR2 YYREEE (reference sequence). The CDR3 loop spans 15 amino acids. The junction had 12 bases not matched to a gene; V was cut back by 7 bases and J by 5 bases.

This clonotype was seen a few times. The rearrangement links TRBV5-1 to TRBJ2-5, with 9 bases aligning to TRBD1. CDR3 length equals 15 residues. V lost 4 bases and J lost 1; bases outside the gene matches: 5. Germline V CDR1 and CDR2: SGHRS, YFSETQ. The DNA for the CDR3 is TGCGCCAGCAGCGGTGGACAGGGGACCCAAGAGACCCAGTACTTC. Its protein is CASSGGQGTQETQYF. The complete variable domain, with remaining parts taken from reference TRBV5-1 and TRBJ2-5, reads KAGVTQTPRYLIKTRGQQVTLSCSPISGHRSVSWYQQTPGQGLQFLFEYFSETQRNKGNFPGRFSGRQFSNSRSEMNVSTLELGDSALYLCASSGGQGTQETQYFGPGTRLLVL.

This clonotype has a handful of counts. The J gene is TRBJ2-2, the V gene TRBV4-2, with a possible D match to TRBD1 (7 bases). The CDR3 is made up of 16 amino acids. In germline, CDR1 is LGHNA, CDR2 YNFKEQ. V was clipped by 3 bases and J by 0 bases, with 11 bases between them. The CDR3 DNA reads TGTGCCAGCAGCCAGGCGGGACAGACGAACACCGGGGAGCTGTTTTTT. This codes for CASSQAGQTNTGELFF.

This chain joins TRBV25-1 and TRBJ1-1; D remains ambiguous. The length of the CDR3 is 16 residues. Per the germline V gene, CDR1 is MGHDK and CDR2 is SYGVNS. Trimming took 4 bases from V and 11 from J, leaving 26 bases between them. CDR3 protein: CASSGPGTLSGIDAFF. CDR3 nucleotides: TGTGCCAGCAGTGGGCCGGGTACGCTGTCGGGCATTGACGCTTTCTTT.

V is TRBV25-1 and J is TRBJ1-1; TRBD1 might be the D (6 bases). The CDR3 extends over 11 amino acids. V was pared by 7 bases and J by 8 bases, with 11 bases between. Germline V gene sequence: CDR1 MGHDK, CDR2 SYGVNS. The CDR3 sequence: CASIYRAEAFF. Here the CDR3 DNA reads TGTGCCAGCATATACAGGGCCGAAGCTTTCTTT.

The chain combines TRBV29-1 with TRBJ1-1; tentatively, D is TRBD1 (5 bases). The germline CDR1 and CDR2 sequences are SQVTM and ANQGSEA. Trimming removed 7 bases from V and 7 bases from J, with 16 bases in between. This CDR3 contains 12 residues. CDR3 DNA: TGCAGCGCCGAAACCGGGCAGGGTGAAGCTTTCTTT. Translation: CSAETGQGEAFF.